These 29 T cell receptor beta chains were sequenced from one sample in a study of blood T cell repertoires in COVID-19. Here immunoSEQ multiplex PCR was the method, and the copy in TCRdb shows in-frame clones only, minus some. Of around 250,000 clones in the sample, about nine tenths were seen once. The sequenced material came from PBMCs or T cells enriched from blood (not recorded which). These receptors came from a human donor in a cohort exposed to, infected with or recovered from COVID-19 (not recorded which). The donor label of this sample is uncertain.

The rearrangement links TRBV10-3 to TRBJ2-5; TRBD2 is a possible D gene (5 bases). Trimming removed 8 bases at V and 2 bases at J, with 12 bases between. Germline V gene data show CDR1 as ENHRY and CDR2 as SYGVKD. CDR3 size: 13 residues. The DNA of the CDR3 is TGTGCCATCGGCAGCGGTACGCAAGAGACCCAGTACTTC. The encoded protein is CAIGSGTQETQYF.

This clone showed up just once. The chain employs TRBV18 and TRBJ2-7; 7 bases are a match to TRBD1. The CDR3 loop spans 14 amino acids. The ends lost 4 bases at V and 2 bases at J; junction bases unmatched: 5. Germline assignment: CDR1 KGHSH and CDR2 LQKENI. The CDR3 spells CASSLSGGAYEQYF. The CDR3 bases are TGTGCCAGCTCACTCTCAGGGGGAGCCTACGAGCAGTACTTC. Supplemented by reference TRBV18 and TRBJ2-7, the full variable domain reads NAGVMQNPRHLVRRRGQEARLRCSPMKGHSHVYWYRQLPEEGLKFMVYLQKENIIDESGMPKERFSAEFPKEGPSILRIQQVVRGDSAAYFCASSLSGGAYEQYFGPGTRLTVT.

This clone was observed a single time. The CDR3 sequence is CATRQGSTDTQYF. As DNA, the CDR3 is TGCGCCACCCGACAGGGGAGCACAGATACGCAGTATTTT. J is TRBJ2-3 and V is TRBV5-1; TRBD1 matches at 8 bases. The CDR3 is 13 amino acids. In germline, CDR1 is SGHRS, CDR2 YFSETQ. The ends lost 9 bases at V and 0 bases at J; junction bases unmatched: 3. Looking up the rest from reference TRBV5-1 and TRBJ2-3 gives the full variable domain: KAGVTQTPRYLIKTRGQQVTLSCSPISGHRSVSWYQQTPGQGLQFLFEYFSETQRNKGNFPGRFSGRQFSNSRSEMNVSTLELGDSALYLCATRQGSTDTQYFGPGTRLTVL.

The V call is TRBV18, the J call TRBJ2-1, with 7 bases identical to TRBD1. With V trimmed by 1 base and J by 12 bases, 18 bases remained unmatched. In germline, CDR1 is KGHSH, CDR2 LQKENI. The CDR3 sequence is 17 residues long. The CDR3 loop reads CASSPRVGRGSPGTQFF. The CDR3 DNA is TGTGCCAGCTCACCACGGGTAGGCAGGGGGAGCCCGGGAACGCAGTTCTTC.

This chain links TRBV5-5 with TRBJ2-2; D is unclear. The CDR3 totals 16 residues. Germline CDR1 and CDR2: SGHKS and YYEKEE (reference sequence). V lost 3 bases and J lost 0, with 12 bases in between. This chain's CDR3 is CASSSIDTSNTGELFF. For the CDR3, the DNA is TGTGCCAGCAGCTCCATCGACACCTCGAACACCGGGGAGCTGTTTTTT.

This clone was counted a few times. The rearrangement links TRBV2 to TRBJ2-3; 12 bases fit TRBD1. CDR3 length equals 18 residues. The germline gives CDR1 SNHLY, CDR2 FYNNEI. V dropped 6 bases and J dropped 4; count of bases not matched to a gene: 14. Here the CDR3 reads CASRRGTGGARGADTQYF. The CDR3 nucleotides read TGTGCCAGCAGACGCGGGACAGGGGGCGCCCGGGGGGCAGATACGCAGTATTTT.

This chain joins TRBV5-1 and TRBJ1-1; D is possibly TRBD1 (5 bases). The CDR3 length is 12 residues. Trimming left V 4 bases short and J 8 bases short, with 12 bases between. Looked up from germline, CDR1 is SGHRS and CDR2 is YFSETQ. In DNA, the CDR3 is TGCGCCAGCAGCCCAATCGGGGGAGAAGCTTTCTTT. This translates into CASSPIGGEAFF.

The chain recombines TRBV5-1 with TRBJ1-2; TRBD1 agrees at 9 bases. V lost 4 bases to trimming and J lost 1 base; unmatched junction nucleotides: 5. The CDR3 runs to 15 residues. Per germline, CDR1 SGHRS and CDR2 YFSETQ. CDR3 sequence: CASSPGQGLNYGYTF. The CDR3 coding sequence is TGCGCCAGCAGCCCGGGACAGGGACTTAACTATGGCTACACCTTC.

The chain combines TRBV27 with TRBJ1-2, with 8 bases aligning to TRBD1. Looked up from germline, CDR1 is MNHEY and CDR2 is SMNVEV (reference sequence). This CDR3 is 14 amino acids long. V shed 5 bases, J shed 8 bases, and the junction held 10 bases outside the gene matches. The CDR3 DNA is TGTGCCAGCAGTGCGGACAGGGTAGTGAGAGGCTACACCTTC. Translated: CASSADRVVRGYTF.

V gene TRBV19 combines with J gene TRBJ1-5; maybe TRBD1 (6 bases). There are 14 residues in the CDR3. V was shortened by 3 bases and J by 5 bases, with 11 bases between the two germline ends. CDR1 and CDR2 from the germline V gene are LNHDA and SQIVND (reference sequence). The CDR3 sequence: CASSIGTQHQPQHF. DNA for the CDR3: TGTGCCAGTAGTATCGGGACACAGCATCAGCCCCAGCATTTT.

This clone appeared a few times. CDR3 sequence: CASSEDGGTPLHF. The CDR3 DNA is TGTGCCAGCAGTGAAGACGGGGGGACGCCCCTCCACTTT. The genes are TRBV6-1 and TRBJ1-6, with D perhaps matching TRBD1 (5 bases). The CDR3 extends over 13 amino acids. Trimming cost V 1 base and J 13 bases, with 11 bases left between them. Germline CDR1 reads MNHNS; CDR2 reads SASEGT.

The CDR3 DNA reads TGCGCCAGCAGCTTGTTGGGCGCGAACTCTGGAAACACCATATATTTT. Its translation: CASSLLGANSGNTIYF. This chain connects TRBV5-1 to TRBJ1-3, with D unclear. V lost 1 base to trimming and J lost 0 bases, with 11 bases between them. Germline loops: CDR1 SGHRS, CDR2 YFSETQ. The CDR3 is 16 amino acids.

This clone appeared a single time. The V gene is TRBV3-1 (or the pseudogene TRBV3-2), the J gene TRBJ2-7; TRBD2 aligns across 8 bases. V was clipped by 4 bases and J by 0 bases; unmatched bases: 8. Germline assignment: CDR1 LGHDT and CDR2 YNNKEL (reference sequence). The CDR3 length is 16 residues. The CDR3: CASSLSGNPRSYEQYF. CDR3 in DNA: TGTGCCAGCAGCCTTAGCGGGAACCCCCGCTCCTACGAGCAGTACTTC.

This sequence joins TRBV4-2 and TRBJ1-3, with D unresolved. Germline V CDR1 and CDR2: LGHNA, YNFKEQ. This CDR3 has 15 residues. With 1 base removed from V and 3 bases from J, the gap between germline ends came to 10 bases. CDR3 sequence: CASSQGSEGGNTIYF. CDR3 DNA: TGTGCCAGCAGCCAAGGATCGGAGGGTGGAAACACCATATATTTT.

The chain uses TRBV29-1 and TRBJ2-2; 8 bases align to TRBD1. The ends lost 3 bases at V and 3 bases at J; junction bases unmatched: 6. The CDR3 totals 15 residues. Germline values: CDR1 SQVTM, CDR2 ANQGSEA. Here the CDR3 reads CSVDGQGAYTGELFF. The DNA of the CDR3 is TGCAGCGTTGATGGGCAGGGGGCTTACACCGGGGAGCTGTTTTTT.

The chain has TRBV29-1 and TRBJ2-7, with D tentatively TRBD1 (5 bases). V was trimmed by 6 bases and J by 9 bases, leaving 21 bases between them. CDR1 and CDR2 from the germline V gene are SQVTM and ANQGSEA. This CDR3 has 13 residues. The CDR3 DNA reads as TGCAGCGTAAGTTATCTGCAGGACCAGGGGCAGTACTTC. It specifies CSVSYLQDQGQYF.

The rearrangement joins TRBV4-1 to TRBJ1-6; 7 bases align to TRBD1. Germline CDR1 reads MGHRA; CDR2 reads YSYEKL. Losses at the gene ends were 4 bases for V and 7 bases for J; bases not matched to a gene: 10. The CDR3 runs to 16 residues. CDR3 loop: CASSLRQGGGNSPLHF. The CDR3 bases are TGCGCCAGCAGCCTTCGACAGGGAGGAGGGAATTCACCCCTCCACTTT.

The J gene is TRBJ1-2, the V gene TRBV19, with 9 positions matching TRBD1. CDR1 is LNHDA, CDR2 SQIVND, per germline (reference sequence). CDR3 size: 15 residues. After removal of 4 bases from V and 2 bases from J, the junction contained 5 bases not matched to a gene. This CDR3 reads CASSTRDRENYGYTF. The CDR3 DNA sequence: TGTGCCAGTAGTACCCGGGACAGGGAGAACTATGGCTACACCTTC. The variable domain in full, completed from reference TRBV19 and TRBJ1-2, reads DGGITQSPKYLFRKEGQNVTLSCEQNLNHDAMYWYRQDPGQGLRLIYYSQIVNDFQKGDIAEGYSVSREKKESFPLTVTSAQKNPTAFYLCASSTRDRENYGYTFGSGTRLTVV.

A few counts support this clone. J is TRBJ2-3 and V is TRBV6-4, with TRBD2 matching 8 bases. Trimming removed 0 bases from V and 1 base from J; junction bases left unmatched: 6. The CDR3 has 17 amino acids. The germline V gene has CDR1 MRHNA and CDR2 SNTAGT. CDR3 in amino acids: CASSDSFSGGGTDTQYF. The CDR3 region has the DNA TGTGCCAGCAGTGACTCTTTCAGCGGGGGAGGCACAGATACGCAGTATTTT.

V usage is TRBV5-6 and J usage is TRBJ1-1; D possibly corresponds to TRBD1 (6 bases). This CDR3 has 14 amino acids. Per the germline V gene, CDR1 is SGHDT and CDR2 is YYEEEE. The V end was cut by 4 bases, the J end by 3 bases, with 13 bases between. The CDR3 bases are TGTGCCAGCAGCCGCCAACAGGGTTACACTGAAGCTTTCTTT. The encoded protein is CASSRQQGYTEAFF.

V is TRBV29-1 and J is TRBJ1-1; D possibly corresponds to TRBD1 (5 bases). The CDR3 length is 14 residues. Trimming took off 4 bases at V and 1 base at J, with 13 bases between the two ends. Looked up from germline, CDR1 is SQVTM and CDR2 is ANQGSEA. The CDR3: CSVVVSGKNTEAFF. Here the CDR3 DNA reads TGCAGCGTTGTTGTTTCAGGGAAGAACACTGAAGCTTTCTTT.

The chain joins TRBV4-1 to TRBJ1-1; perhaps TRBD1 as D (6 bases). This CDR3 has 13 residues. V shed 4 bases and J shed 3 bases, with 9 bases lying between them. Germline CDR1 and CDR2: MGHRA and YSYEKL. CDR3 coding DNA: TGCGCCAGCAGCCGACAGGTGCACACTGAAGCTTTCTTT. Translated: CASSRQVHTEAFF.

In DNA form, the CDR3 reads TGTGCCAGCTCACCAAGGGAGGCGGAAGGCTACACCTTC. Amino acid sequence: CASSPREAEGYTF. V usage is TRBV18 and J usage is TRBJ1-2; D is uncertain. This CDR3 comprises 13 residues. V gave up 2 bases and J gave up 8 bases, with 12 bases separating them. In germline, CDR1 is KGHSH, CDR2 LQKENI.

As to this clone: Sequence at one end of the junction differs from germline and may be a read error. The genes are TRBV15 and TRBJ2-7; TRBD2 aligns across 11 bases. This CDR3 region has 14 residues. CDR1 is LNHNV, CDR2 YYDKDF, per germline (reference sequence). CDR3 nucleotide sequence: TGTGCCACCAGCAGAGATGGGACTAGCGGCCAAAGGTTCTTC. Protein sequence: CATSRDGTSGQRFF. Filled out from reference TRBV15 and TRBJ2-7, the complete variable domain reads DAMVIQNPRYQVTQFGKPVTLSCSQTLNHNVMYWYQQKSSQAPKLLFHYYDKDFNNEADTPDNFQSRRPNTSFCFLDIRSPGLGDTAMYLCATSRDGTSGQRFFGPGTRLTVT.

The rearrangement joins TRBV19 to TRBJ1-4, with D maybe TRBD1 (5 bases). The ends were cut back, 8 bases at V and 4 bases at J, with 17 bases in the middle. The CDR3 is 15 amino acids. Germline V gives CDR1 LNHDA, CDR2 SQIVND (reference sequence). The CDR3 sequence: CASQTRQTFNEKLFF. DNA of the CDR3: TGTGCCAGTCAAACCCGACAGACCTTTAATGAAAAACTGTTTTTT. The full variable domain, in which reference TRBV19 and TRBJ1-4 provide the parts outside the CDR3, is DGGITQSPKYLFRKEGQNVTLSCEQNLNHDAMYWYRQDPGQGLRLIYYSQIVNDFQKGDIAEGYSVSREKKESFPLTVTSAQKNPTAFYLCASQTRQTFNEKLFFGSGTQLSVL.

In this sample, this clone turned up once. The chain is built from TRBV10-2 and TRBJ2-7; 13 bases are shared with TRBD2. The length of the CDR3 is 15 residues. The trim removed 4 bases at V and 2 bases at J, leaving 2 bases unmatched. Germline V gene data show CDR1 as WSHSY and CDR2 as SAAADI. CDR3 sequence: CASSGLAGGPYEQYF. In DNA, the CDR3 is TGCGCCAGCAGTGGACTAGCGGGGGGCCCCTACGAGCAGTACTTC.

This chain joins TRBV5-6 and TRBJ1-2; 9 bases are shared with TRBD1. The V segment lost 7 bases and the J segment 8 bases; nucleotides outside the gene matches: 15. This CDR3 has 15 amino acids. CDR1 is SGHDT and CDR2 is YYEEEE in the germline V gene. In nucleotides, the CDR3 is TGTGCCAGCCTGTCTGGGGACAGGGTGGGTCGCGGCTACACCTTC. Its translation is CASLSGDRVGRGYTF.

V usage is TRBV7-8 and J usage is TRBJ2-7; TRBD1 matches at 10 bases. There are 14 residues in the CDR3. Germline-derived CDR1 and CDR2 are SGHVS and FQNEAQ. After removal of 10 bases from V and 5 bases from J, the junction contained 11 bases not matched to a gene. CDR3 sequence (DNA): TGTGCCACCATGACAGGGGGCGCTGGGAACGAGCAGTACTTC. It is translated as CATMTGGAGNEQYF.

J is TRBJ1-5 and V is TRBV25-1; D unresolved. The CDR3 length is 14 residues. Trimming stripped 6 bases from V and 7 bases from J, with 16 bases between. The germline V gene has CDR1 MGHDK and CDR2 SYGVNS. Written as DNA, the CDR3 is TGTGCCAGCAGACAATCAGGCTACGAGCAGCCCCAGCATTTT. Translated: CASRQSGYEQPQHF. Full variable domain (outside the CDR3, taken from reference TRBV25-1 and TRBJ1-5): EADIYQTPRYLVIGTGKKITLECSQTMGHDKMYWYQQDPGMELHLIHYSYGVNSTEKGDLSSESTVSRIRTEHFPLTLESARPSHTSQYLCASRQSGYEQPQHFGDGTRLSIL.